This T cell receptor (beta chain) was recorded in a study of blood T cell repertoires in COVID-19. About the research overall: T cells, B-cell-depleted T cells, or PBMCs provided the cDNA or gDNA that served as material.

Assay used: immunoSEQ multiplex PCR; TCRdb lists only in-frame clones, some missing. The table includes about 140,000 clones, roughly nine tenths detected once. The J segment lost 1 base and the V segment lost 4 bases, leaving 11 bases of the junction unmatched. Germline V lookup: CDR1 MNHGY, CDR2 SAAAGT. The CDR3 length is 17 residues. The rearrangement uses TRBV6-8 and TRBJ2-3, with 7 bases identical to TRBD1. The sequence was obtained from a human donor with COVID-19, enrolled during active disease. The donor label of this sample is uncertain. Material for sequencing was peripheral blood. CDR3 protein: CASSCTGTARGTDTQYF. As DNA, the CDR3 is TGTGCCAGCAGTTGTACGGGGACAGCACGTGGCACAGATACGCAGTATTTT.